The 13 T cell receptor beta chains below come from one sample, sequenced in a study of blood T cell repertoires in COVID-19. TCRdb keeps only in-frame clones here, not all; method: immunoSEQ multiplex PCR. The sample holds roughly 360,000 clones, around four fifths seen once. The material sequenced was PBMCs or T cells enriched from blood (not recorded which). The receptors derive from a woman aged 50 to 60 who had recovered from COVID-19.

V and J are TRBV7-2 and TRBJ1-1, with 7 bases identical to TRBD1. V lost 4 bases and J lost 4; bases outside the gene matches: 6. Per the germline V gene, CDR1 is SGHTA and CDR2 is FQGNSA. This CDR3 comprises 14 residues. The CDR3 region is CASSSDRVVTEAFF. Here the CDR3 DNA reads TGTGCCAGCAGCTCCGACAGGGTAGTCACTGAAGCTTTCTTT.

The sample holds a few counts of this clone. V is TRBV4-3 and J is TRBJ1-1, with no clear D. Between the trimmed V and J ends, which lost 4 bases and 1 base, there was a span of 7 bases. Per germline, CDR1 LGHNA and CDR2 YSLEER. The CDR3 runs to 13 residues. The CDR3 region has the DNA TGCGCCAGCAGCCCCCGGGGGAACACTGAAGCTTTCTTT. It specifies CASSPRGNTEAFF.

The chain joins TRBV10-3 to TRBJ2-2; 12 positions agree with TRBD1. The CDR3 consists of 14 residues. The junction had 6 bases not matched to a gene; V was cut back by 10 bases and J by 6 bases. Germline V lookup: CDR1 ENHRY, CDR2 SYGVKD. The CDR3: CATGTGGSPGELFF. CDR3 sequence (DNA): TGTGCCACCGGGACAGGGGGCTCCCCCGGGGAGCTGTTTTTT.

This clone was seen only a few times. The chain uses TRBV7-2 and TRBJ2-7, with D possibly TRBD2 on 6 matching bases. V was clipped by 2 bases and J by 1 base, with 21 bases between them. The CDR3 totals 18 residues. Germline values: CDR1 SGHTA, CDR2 FQGNSA. In nucleotides, the CDR3 is TGTGCCAGCAGCTTACCGCTCAGGTCTCGGGGAGGATCCTACGAGCAGTACTTC. Its translation: CASSLPLRSRGGSYEQYF.

The chain has TRBV7-9 and TRBJ2-2; 11 nucleotides line up with TRBD2. J was trimmed by 0 bases and V by 6 bases; bases with no gene match: 6. The CDR3 is 17 residues long. Germline CDR1 and CDR2: SEHNR and FQNEAQ (reference sequence). The CDR3 reads CASSPTSGGSNTGELFF. The DNA for the CDR3 is TGTGCCAGCAGTCCCACTAGCGGGGGCTCGAACACCGGGGAGCTGTTTTTT.

The V and J genes are TRBV19 and TRBJ1-2; possible D gene TRBD1, 6 bases. The CDR3 consists of 14 residues. Germline CDR1 is LNHDA and CDR2 is SQIVND (reference sequence). V shed 3 bases and J shed 7 bases, with 15 bases lying between them. This CDR3 reads CASSITGGSLGYTF. For the CDR3, the DNA is TGTGCCAGTAGTATCACGGGGGGCTCACTTGGCTACACCTTC.

This chain uses TRBV6-2 or TRBV6-3 with TRBJ2-5; a weak D match, TRBD1 (5 bases). V was pared by 5 bases and J by 5 bases, with 12 bases between. This CDR3 comprises 13 residues. From germline, CDR1 is MNHEY and CDR2 SVGEGT. The CDR3 nucleotides read TGTGCCAGCAGTCCGCAGGGTTCGGAGACCCAGTACTTC. This codes for CASSPQGSETQYF.

This rearrangement joins TRBV11-2 to TRBJ2-6; D is uncertain. This CDR3 spans 17 amino acids. Germline V gives CDR1 SGHAT, CDR2 FQNNGV. Trimming cost V 0 bases and J 0 bases, with 9 bases left between them. CDR3 sequence: CASSLDSPGSGANVLTF. CDR3 nucleotides: TGTGCCAGCAGCTTAGATTCTCCGGGCTCTGGGGCCAACGTCCTGACTTTC.

The chain uses TRBV28 and TRBJ1-6; no definite D call. The ends were cut back, 4 bases at V and 6 bases at J, with 7 bases in the middle. Germline V gene sequence: CDR1 MDHEN, CDR2 SYDVKM. The CDR3 is made up of 13 amino acids. The CDR3 DNA is TGTGCCAGCAGTTGGGCAGGTAATTCACCCCTCCACTTT. Translation gives CASSWAGNSPLHF.

This chain links TRBV7-9 with TRBJ1-2; no firm D call. Germline CDR1 and CDR2: SEHNR and FQNEAQ (reference sequence). V dropped 1 base and J dropped 0 bases, with 6 bases sitting between them. The CDR3 extends over 14 amino acids. This chain's CDR3 is CASSLGATNYGYTF. DNA for the CDR3: TGTGCCAGCAGCTTAGGAGCTACTAACTATGGCTACACCTTC.

The V gene is TRBV18, the J gene TRBJ1-3; the D gene is possibly TRBD1 (5 bases). Germline loops: CDR1 KGHSH, CDR2 LQKENI. This CDR3 region has 15 residues. The V and J ends lost 0 bases and 2 bases respectively, with 8 bases between them. The CDR3 DNA follows: TGTGCCAGCTCACCACCGGACACGACTGGAAACACCATATATTTT. It specifies CASSPPDTTGNTIYF.

The chain couples TRBV19 to TRBJ1-5; a possible D gene is TRBD1 (6 bases). Trimming removed 4 bases from V and 7 bases from J, with 23 bases in between. Per the germline V gene, CDR1 is LNHDA and CDR2 is SQIVND (reference sequence). This CDR3 has 17 residues. This CDR3 is CASSSPISTGFGQPQHF. In DNA form, the CDR3 reads TGTGCCAGTAGTAGCCCCATCTCCACAGGGTTTGGGCAGCCCCAGCATTTT.

Only one count was recorded for this clone. This chain uses TRBV9 with TRBJ2-3, with D perhaps matching TRBD2 (6 bases). Trimming pared 3 bases from V and 0 bases from J, leaving 17 bases between. Germline V gene lookup returns CDR1 SGDLS and CDR2 YYNGEE. The CDR3 consists of 17 residues. The DNA of the CDR3 is TGTGCCAGCAGCGAGTGGAGTGGCGGGGCAAGCACAGATACGCAGTATTTT. Its protein product is CASSEWSGGASTDTQYF. Supplemented by reference TRBV9 and TRBJ2-3, the full variable domain reads DSGVTQTPKHLITATGQRVTLRCSPRSGDLSVYWYQQSLDQGLQFLIQYYNGEERAKGNILERFSAQQFPDLHSELNLSSLELGDSALYFCASSEWSGGASTDTQYFGPGTRLTVL.